This T cell receptor beta chain was captured by sequencing in a study of Graves' ophthalmopathy and Graves' hyperthyroidism. Regarding this clonotype: Its antigen is not known.

Amplification targeted the TCR beta CDR3 regions, with RNA transcripts as the source material. The workflow started with a first-round RT-PCR run with HTBI primers and then moved on to a second-round multiplex PCR. Via MiXCR, TCRdb re-called the multiplex PCR reads, giving one row per CDR3 protein. The sample includes 650,000 to 900,000 distinct CDR3 sequences, approximately 40% of them seen just once. Orbital computed tomography and thyroid ultrasound, along with TRAb, serum thyroxine and clinical symptoms, underpinned diagnosis. The PBMCs were taken from approximately 9.7 ml of fresh peripheral blood. The V gene's germline CDR1 is MGHDK and CDR2 SYGVNS. This CDR3 contains 15 residues. Trimming stripped 5 bases from V and 1 base from J, with 9 bases between. General observations from the study: The authors also found most expanded thyroid clonotypes above 0.001 frequency in blood.

This clonotype was obtained from an adult man with Graves' ophthalmopathy. The chain has TRBV25-1 and TRBJ2-6; D is undetermined. The sample comprised peripheral blood. The CDR3 sequence is CASSLQLSGANVLTF. CDR3 nucleotides: TGTGCCAGCAGTTTACAGTTATCTGGGGCCAACGTCCTGACTTTC.